This T cell receptor (beta chain) came from a study of PD-L1 blockade in urothelial cancer. Findings and caveats of the study: Patients who had durable benefit saw their tumor-associated blood clones expand more at 3 weeks.

As for this clone: No antigen is known for it.

Repertoires were generated with immunoSEQ multiplex PCR, while TCRdb's copy carries only in-frame clones and drops some. The sample records about 41,000 clones, about four fifths being singletons. Germline lookup yields CDR1 SGHRS and CDR2 YFSETQ. The CDR3 contains 14 residues. Between the trimmed V and J ends, which lost 0 bases and 7 bases, there was a span of 13 bases. This specimen was PBMCs, taken around atezolizumab (anti-PD-L1) treatment. This TCR came from a man in his fifties or sixties with urothelial cancer. J is TRBJ2-5 and V is TRBV5-1, with D perhaps TRBD2 (5 bases). This CDR3 is CASSLGVAGGTQYF. CDR3 sequence (DNA): TGCGCCAGCAGCTTGGGGGTGGCCGGAGGGACCCAGTACTTC.